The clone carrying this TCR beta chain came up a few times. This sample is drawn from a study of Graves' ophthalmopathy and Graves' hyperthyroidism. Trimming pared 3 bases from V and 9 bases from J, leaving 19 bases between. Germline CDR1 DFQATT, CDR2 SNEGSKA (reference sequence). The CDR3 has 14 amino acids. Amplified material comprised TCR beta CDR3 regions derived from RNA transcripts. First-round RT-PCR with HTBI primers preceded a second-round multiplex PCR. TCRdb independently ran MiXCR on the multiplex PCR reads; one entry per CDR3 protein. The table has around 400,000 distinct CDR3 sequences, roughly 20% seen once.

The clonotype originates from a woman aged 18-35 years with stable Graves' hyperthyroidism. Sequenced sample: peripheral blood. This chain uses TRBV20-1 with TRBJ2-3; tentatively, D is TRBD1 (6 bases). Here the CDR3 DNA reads TGCAGTGCTAGGGGGGCGCTAGCCCATGCCACGCAGTATTTT. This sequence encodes CSARGALAHATQYF.